This record looks at one T cell receptor beta chain sequence and its context. This sample was included in a study of blood T cell repertoires in COVID-19. At the level of the study: Nucleic acid was either cDNA or gDNA, and it came from T cells, B-cell-depleted T cells, or PBMCs.

The CDR3 totals 14 residues. Germline V gene data show CDR1 as MNHEY and CDR2 as SVGAGI. Trimming took off 2 bases at V and 2 bases at J, with 10 bases between the two ends. Clones were read by immunoSEQ multiplex PCR, and TCRdb kept only the in-frame ones, dropping some. The repertoire holds 120,000 or so clones, with roughly nine tenths as singletons. The J gene is TRBJ2-7, the V gene TRBV6-5, with a tentative D call TRBD2 (6 bases). Sequenced: peripheral blood. This sequence was found in a human donor in a cohort sampled during active COVID-19. The CDR3 DNA reads TGTGCCAGCAGTTACCGGAGGGCCCCCTACGAGCAGTACTTC. Translation: CASSYRRAPYEQYF.